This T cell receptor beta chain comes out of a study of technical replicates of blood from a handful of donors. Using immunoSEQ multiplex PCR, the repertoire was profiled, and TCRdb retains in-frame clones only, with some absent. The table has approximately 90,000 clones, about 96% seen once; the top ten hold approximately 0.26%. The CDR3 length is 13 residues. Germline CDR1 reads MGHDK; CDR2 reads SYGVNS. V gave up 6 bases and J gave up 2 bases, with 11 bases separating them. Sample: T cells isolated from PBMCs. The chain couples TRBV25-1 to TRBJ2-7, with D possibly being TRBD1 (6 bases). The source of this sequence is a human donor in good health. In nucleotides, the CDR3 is TGTGCCAGCAGACGGCAGGGGACCTACGAGCAGTACTTC. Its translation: CASRRQGTYEQYF.